The rows below give T cell receptor beta chains drawn from one sample of a study of graft-versus-host responses after intestinal transplantation. This table comes from immunoSEQ multiplex PCR, and its TCRdb copy is limited to in-frame clones, with some not included. The sample has approximately 85,000 clones, 85% to 95% seen once. The antigens these receptors bind are not known. The sequencing here drew on unstimulated CD8+ T cells sorted from spleen or lymph node cells, taken before transplant. These receptors were obtained from a human donor who was the organ donor for an intestinal transplant. Both conserved end residues are part of each CDR3. Each record gives: clone size, J gene, V gene, CDR3 protein. The size entry is marked missing in some rows and otherwise reads once, few, many or a size class.

NA,TRBJ1-4,TRBV27,CASSFLTGEKLFF
NA,TRBJ2-7,TRBV25-1,CASNPSDRATYEQYF
NA,TRBJ1-2,TRBV9,CASSPYPGGISGYTF
NA,TRBJ2-1,TRBV11-3,CASSKRTSGGGDEQFF
few,TRBJ1-5,TRBV5-6,CASSRMNREYQPQHF
NA,TRBJ2-1,TRBV11-2,CASSLGGGGSRNNEQFF
NA,TRBJ2-7,TRBV4-1,CASSQDGGPTYEQYF
NA,NA,TRBV10-3,CAMGTGGHEQYF
NA,TRBJ1-2,TRBV11-2,CASSPGPGQADGYTF
once,TRBJ2-7,TRBV11-2,CASSSHETYEQYF
NA,TRBJ1-2,TRBV29-1,CSVAGVMWGGEGYTF
NA,TRBJ1-1,TRBV28,CASTRVGRTEAFF
NA,TRBJ1-3,TRBV5-4,CASRSGNTIYF
NA,TRBJ2-5,TRBV28,CASSLLTGEVKTQYF
NA,TRBJ1-5,TRBV18,CASSPADRGHGDQPQHF
NA,TRBJ2-2,TRBV6-5,CASSSGAGELFF
NA,TRBJ2-1,TRBV9,CASSASPYNEQFF
NA,TRBJ2-7,TRBV7-2,CASRWTGTYEQYF
NA,TRBJ1-2,TRBV6-5,CASSPLTGVYYGYTF
NA,TRBJ2-2,TRBV6-6,CASALTGGVTGELFF
NA,TRBJ2-3,TRBV29-1,CSVRQGLSPDTQYF
NA,TRBJ1-1,TRBV6-1,CASTLGRGLNTEAFF
NA,TRBJ2-1,TRBV5-6,CASSPETGINEQFF
NA,TRBJ2-1,TRBV7-8,CASSDTQRSYNEQFF
NA,TRBJ1-5,TRBV5-6,CASSLGTDYYSNQPQHF
NA,TRBJ2-7,TRBV10-3,CATQQESSYEQYF